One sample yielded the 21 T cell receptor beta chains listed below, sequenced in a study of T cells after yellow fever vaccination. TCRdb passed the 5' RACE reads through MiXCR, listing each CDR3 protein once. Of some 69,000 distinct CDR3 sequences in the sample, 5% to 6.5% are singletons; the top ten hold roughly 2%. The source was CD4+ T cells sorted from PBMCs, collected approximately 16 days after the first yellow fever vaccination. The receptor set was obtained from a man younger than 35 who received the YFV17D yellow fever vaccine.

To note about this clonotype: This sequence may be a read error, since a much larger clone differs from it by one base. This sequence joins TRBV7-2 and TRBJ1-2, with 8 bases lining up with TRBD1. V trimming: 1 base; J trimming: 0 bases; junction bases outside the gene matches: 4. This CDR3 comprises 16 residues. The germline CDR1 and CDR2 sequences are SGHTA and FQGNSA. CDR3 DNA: TGTGCCAGCAGCTTAGGACAGGGGAGATCTAACTATGGCTACACCTTC. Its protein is CASSLGQGRSNYGYTF.

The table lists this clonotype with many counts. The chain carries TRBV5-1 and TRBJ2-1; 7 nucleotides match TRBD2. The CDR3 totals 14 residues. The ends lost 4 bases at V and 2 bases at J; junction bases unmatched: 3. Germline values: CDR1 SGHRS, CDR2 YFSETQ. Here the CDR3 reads CASSPGTTYNEQFF. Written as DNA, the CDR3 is TGCGCCAGCAGCCCCGGGACTACCTACAATGAGCAGTTCTTC. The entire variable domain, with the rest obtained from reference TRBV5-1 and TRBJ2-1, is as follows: KAGVTQTPRYLIKTRGQQVTLSCSPISGHRSVSWYQQTPGQGLQFLFEYFSETQRNKGNFPGRFSGRQFSNSRSEMNVSTLELGDSALYLCASSPGTTYNEQFFGPGTRLTVL.

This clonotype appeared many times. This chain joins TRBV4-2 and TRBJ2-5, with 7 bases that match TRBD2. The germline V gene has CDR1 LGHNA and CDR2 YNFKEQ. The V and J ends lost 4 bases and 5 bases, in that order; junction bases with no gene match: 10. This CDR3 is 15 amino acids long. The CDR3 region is CASSPKAGWGETQYF. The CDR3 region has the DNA TGTGCCAGCAGCCCTAAAGCGGGGTGGGGGGAGACCCAGTACTTC.

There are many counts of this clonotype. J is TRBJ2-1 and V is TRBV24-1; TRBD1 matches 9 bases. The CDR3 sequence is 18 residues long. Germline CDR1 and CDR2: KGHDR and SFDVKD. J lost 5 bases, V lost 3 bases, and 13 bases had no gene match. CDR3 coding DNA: TGTGCCACCAGTGATGCATTACCGGGACAGGGTTCCCACAATGAGCAGTTCTTC. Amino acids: CATSDALPGQGSHNEQFF.

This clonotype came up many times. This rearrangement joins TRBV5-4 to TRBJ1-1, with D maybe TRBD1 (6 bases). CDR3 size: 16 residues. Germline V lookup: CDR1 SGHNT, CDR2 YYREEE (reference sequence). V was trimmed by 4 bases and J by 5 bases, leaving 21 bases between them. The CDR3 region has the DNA TGTGCCAGCAGCCGTCCTTTTTTAAAACAGGGTACTGAAGCTTTCTTT. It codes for CASSRPFLKQGTEAFF.

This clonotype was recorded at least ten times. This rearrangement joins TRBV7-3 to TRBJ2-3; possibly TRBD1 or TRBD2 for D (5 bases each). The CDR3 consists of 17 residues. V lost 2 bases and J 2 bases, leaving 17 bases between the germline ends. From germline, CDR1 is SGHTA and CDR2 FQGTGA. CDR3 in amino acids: CASSLGVGRPTTDTQYF. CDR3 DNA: TGTGCCAGCAGCTTAGGGGTGGGACGCCCTACCACAGATACGCAGTATTTT.

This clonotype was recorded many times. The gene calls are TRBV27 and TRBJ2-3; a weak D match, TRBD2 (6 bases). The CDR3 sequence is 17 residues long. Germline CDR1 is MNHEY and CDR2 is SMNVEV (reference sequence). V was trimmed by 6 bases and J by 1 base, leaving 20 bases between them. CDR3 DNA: TGTGCCAGCAGCCTACGCTCGGGACTCGGGGGCACAGATACGCAGTATTTT. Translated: CASSLRSGLGGTDTQYF.

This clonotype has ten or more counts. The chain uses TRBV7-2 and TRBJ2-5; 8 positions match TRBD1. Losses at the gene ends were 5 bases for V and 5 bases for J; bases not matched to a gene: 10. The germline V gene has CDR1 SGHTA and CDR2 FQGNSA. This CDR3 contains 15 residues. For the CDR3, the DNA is TGTGCCAGCAGCAAGACAGGGGTTGAGTGGGAGACCCAGTACTTC. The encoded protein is CASSKTGVEWETQYF.

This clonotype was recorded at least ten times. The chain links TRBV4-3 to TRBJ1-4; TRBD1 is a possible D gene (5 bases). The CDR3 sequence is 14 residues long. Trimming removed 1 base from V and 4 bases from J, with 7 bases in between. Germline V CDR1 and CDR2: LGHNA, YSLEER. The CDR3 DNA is TGCGCCAGCAGCCAAGTGGGGGGTAATGAAAAACTGTTTTTT. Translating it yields CASSQVGGNEKLFF.

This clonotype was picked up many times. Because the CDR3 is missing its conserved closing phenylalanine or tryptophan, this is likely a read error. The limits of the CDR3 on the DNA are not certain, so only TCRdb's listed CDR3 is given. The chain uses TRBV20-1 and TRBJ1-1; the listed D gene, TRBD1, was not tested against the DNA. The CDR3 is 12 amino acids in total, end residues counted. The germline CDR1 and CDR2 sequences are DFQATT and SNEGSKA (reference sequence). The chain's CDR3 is CSARAPGTGVGI.

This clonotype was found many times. The chain's CDR3 is CASSRENGSPLHF. CDR3 DNA: TGTGCCAGCAGTAGGGAAAATGGCTCACCCCTCCACTTT. The chain combines TRBV12-3 or TRBV12-4 with TRBJ1-6, with D unclear. Trimming left V 5 bases short and J 10 bases short, with 12 bases between. The CDR3 is 13 amino acids.

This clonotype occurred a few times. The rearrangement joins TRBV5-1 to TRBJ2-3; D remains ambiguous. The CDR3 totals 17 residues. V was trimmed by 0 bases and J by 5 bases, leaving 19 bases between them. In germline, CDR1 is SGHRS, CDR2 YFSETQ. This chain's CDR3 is CASSLASSSNDQDTQYF. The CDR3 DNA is TGCGCCAGCAGCTTGGCCTCTAGTTCCAACGATCAAGATACGCAGTATTTT.

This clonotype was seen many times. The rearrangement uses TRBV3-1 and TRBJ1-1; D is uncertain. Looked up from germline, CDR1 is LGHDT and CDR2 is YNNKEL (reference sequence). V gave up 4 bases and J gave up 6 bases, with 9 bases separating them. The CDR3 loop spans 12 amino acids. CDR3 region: CASSPLPPEAFF. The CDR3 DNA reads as TGTGCCAGCAGCCCCCTCCCCCCTGAAGCTTTCTTT.

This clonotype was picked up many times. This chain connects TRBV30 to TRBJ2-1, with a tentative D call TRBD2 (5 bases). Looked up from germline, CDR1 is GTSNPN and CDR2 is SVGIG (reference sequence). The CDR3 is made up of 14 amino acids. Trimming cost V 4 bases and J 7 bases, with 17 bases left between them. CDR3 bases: TGTGCCTGGATGGCAGGAGGTTGGTCGAATGAGCAGTTCTTC. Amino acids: CAWMAGGWSNEQFF.

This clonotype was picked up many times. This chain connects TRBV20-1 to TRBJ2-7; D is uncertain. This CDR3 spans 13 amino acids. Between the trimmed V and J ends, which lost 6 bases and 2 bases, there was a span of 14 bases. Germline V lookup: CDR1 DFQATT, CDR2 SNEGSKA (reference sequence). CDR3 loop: CSAFLQSAYEQYV. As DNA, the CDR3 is TGCAGTGCCTTCTTACAAAGCGCCTACGAGCAGTACGTC.

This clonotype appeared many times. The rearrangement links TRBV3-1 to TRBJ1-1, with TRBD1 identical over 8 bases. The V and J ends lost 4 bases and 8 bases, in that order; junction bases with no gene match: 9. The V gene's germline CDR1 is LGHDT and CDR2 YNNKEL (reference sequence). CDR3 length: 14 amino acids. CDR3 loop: CASSPQGGVSEAFF. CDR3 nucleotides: TGTGCCAGCAGCCCACAGGGGGGTGTGTCGGAAGCTTTCTTT.

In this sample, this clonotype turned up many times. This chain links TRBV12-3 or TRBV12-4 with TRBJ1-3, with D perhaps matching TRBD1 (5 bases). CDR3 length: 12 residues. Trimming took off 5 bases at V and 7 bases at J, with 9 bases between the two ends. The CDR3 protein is CASSPGTNTIYF. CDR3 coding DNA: TGTGCCAGCAGTCCAGGGACCAACACCATATATTTT.

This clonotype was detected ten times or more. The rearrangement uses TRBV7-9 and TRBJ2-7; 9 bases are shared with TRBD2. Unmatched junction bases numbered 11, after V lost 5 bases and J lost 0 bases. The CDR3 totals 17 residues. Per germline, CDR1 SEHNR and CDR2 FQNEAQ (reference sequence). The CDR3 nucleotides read TGTGCCAGCAGCCCAGGATTTAGCGGGGGTTCCTCCTACGAGCAGTACTTC. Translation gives CASSPGFSGGSSYEQYF.

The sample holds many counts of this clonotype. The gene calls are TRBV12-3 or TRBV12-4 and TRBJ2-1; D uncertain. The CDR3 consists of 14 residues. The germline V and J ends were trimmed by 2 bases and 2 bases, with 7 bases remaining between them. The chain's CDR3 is CASSLNGAYNEQFF. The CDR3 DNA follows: TGTGCCAGCAGTTTAAATGGGGCCTACAATGAGCAGTTCTTC.

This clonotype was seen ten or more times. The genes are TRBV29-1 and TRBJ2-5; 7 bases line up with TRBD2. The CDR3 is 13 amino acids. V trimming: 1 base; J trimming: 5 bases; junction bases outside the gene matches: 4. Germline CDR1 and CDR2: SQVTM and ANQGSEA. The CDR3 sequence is CSVEGREGETQYF. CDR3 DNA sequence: TGCAGCGTTGAAGGCAGGGAGGGGGAGACCCAGTACTTC.

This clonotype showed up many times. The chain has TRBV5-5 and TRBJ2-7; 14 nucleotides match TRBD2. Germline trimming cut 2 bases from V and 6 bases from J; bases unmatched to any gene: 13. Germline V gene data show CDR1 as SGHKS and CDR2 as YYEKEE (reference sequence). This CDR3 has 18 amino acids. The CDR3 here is CASSLRVRLAGGPIEQYV. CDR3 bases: TGTGCCAGCAGCTTAAGGGTCCGACTAGCGGGGGGGCCGATCGAGCAGTACGTC.